This TCR beta chain is from a study of T cells in women clearing cervical HPV infection. Study overall: Cases were women with histologically confirmed HPV16-related CIN3 or worse, including a couple of invasive cancers.

TCRdb keeps only in-frame clones here, not all; method: immunoSEQ multiplex PCR. The table for this sample gives about 36,000 clones. The sequenced material came from blood buffy coat. The TCR was taken from a woman between 18 and 69 years old with a cervical HPV16 infection that either progressed to CIN3+ or cleared (not recorded which).

The CDR3: CASSGGFGTDTQYF. CDR3 bases read: TGTGCCAGCAGTGGCGGGTTTGGGACAGATACG. The rearrangement joins TRBV2 to TRBJ2-3; weak D call: TRBD2 (5 bases). The read terminates 3 residues ahead of where the CDR3 ends, so the germline J gene completes it. CDR1 SNHLY and CDR2 FYNNEI come from the germline V gene. CDR3 size: 14 residues. V gave up 4 bases and J gave up 3 bases, with 11 bases separating them. The whole variable domain, filled in from reference TRBV2 and TRBJ2-3, reads EPEVTQTPSHQVTQMGQEVILRCVPISNHLYFYWYRQILGQKVEFLVSFYNNEISEKSEIFDDQFSVERPDGSNFTLKIRSTKLEDSAMYFCASSGGFGTDTQYFGPGTRLTVL.